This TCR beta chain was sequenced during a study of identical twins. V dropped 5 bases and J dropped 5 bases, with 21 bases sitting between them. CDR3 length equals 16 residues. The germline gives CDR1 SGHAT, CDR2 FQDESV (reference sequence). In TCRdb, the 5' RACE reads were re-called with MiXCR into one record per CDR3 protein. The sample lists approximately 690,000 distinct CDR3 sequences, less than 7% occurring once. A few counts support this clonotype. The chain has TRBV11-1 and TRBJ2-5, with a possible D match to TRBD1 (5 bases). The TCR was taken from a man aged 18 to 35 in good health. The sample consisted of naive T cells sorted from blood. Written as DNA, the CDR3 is TGTGCCAGCAGCCCAAGAATCAGGGCGCGGAAGGAGACCCAGTACTTC. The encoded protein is CASSPRIRARKETQYF. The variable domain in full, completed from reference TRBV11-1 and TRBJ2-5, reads EAEVAQSPRYKITEKSQAVAFWCDPISGHATLYWYRQILGQGPELLVQFQDESVVDDSQLPKDRFSAERLKGVDSTLKIQPAELGDSAMYLCASSPRIRARKETQYFGPGTRLLVL.